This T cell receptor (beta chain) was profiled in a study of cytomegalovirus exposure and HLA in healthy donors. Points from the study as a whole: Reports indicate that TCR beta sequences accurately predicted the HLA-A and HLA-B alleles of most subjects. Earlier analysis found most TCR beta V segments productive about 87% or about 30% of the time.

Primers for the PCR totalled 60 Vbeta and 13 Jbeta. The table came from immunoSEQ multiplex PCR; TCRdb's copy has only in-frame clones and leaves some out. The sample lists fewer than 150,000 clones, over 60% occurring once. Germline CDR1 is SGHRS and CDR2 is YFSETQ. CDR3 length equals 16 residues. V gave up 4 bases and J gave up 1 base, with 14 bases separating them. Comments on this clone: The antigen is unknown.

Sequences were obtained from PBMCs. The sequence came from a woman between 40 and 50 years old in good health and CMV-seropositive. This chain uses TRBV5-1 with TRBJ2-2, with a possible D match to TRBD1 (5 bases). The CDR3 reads CASSPNSQGNTGELFF. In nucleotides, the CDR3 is TGCGCCAGCAGCCCCAACTCGCAGGGGAACACCGGGGAGCTGTTTTTT.